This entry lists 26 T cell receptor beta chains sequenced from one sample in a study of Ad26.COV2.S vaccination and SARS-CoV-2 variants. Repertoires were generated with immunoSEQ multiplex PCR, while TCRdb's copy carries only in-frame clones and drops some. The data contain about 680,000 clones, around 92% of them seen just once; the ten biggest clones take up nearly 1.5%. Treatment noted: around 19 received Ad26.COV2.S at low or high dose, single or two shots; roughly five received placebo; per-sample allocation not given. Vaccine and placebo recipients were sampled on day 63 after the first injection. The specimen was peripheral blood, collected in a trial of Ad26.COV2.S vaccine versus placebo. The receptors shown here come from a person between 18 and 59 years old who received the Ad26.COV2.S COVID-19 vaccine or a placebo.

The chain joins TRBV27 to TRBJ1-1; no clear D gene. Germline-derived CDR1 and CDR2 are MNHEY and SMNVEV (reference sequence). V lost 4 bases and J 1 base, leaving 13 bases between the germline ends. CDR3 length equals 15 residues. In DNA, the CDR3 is TGTGCCAGCAGTTATGACGGAAGTTGGAACACTGAAGCTTTCTTT. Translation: CASSYDGSWNTEAFF.

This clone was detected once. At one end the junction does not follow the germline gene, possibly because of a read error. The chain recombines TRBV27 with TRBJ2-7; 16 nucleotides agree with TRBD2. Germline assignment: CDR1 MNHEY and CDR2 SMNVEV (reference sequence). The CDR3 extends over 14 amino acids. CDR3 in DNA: TGTGCCAGCAGAACCGCCGGGACTAGCGGGGGGGGCCTCTTC. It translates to CASRTAGTSGGGLF.

CDR3 protein: CAWSKEFGEQFF. Written as DNA, the CDR3 is TGTGCCTGGAGTAAGGAGTTTGGTGAGCAGTTCTTC. The chain has TRBV30 and TRBJ2-1; D gene uncertain. The CDR3 consists of 12 residues. CDR1 is GTSNPN, CDR2 SVGIG, per germline (reference sequence). V dropped 2 bases and J dropped 9 bases, with 11 bases sitting between them.

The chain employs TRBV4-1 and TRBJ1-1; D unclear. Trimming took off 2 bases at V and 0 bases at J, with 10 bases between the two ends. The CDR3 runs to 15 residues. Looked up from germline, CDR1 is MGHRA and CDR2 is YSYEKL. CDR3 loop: CASSQRAFMNTEAFF. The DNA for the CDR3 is TGCGCCAGCAGCCAACGTGCATTCATGAACACTGAAGCTTTCTTT.

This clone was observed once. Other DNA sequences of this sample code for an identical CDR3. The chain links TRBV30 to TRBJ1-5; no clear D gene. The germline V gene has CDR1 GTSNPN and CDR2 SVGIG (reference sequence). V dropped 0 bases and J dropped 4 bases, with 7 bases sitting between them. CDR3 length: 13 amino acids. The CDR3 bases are TGTGCCTGGAGTGTACGGGTAAATCAGCCCCAGCATTTT. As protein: CAWSVRVNQPQHF.

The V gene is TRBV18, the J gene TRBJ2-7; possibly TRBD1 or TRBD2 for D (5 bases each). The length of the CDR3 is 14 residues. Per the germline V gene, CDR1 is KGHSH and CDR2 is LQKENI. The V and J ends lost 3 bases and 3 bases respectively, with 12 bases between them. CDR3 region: CASSPGTAIYEQYF. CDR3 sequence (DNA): TGTGCCAGCTCACCGGGGACGGCCATCTACGAGCAGTACTTC.

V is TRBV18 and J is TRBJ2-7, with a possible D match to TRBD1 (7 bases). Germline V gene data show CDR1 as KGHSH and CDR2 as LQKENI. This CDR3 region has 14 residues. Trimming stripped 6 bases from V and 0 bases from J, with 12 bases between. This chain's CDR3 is CASSGGQISYEQYF. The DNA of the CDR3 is TGTGCCAGCTCCGGGGGACAGATCTCCTACGAGCAGTACTTC.

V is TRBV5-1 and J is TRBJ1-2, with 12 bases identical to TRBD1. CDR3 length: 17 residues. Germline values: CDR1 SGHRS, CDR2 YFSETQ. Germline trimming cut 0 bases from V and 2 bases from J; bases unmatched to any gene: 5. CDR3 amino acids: CASSLAGTGGGNYGYTF. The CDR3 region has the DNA TGCGCCAGCAGCTTGGCCGGGACAGGGGGCGGGAACTATGGCTACACCTTC.

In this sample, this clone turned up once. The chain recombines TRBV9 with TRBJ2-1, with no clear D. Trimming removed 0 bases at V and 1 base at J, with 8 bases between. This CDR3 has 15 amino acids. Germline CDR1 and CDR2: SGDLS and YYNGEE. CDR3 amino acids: CASSVGIVSYNEQFF. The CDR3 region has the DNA TGTGCCAGCAGCGTAGGAATCGTATCCTACAATGAGCAGTTCTTC. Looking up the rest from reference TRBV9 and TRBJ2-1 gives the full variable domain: DSGVTQTPKHLITATGQRVTLRCSPRSGDLSVYWYQQSLDQGLQFLIQYYNGEERAKGNILERFSAQQFPDLHSELNLSSLELGDSALYFCASSVGIVSYNEQFFGPGTRLTVL.

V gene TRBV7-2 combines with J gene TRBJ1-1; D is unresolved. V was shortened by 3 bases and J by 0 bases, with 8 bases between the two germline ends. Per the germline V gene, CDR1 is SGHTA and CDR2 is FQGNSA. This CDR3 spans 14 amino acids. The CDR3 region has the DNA TGTGCCAGCAGCTTGGGCAGGTTGAACACTGAAGCTTTCTTT. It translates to CASSLGRLNTEAFF.

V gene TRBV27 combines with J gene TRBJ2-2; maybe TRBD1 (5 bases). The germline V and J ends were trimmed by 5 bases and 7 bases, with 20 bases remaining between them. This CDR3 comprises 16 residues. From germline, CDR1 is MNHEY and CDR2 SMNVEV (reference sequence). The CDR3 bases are TGTGCCAGCAGTCCCACCCGGACACGGACGGTCGGGGAGCTGTTTTTT. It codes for CASSPTRTRTVGELFF.

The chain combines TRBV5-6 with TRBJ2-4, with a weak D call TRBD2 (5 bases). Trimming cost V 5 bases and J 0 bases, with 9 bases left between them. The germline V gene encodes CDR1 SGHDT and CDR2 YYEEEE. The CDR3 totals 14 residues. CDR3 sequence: CASRMSGAKNIQYF. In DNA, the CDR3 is TGTGCCAGCAGGATGAGCGGAGCCAAAAACATTCAGTACTTC.

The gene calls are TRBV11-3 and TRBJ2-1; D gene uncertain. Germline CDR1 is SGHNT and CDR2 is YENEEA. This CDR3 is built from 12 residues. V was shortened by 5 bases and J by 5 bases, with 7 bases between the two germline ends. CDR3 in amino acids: CASSPTDNEQFF. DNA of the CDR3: TGTGCCAGCAGCCCGACGGACAATGAGCAGTTCTTC. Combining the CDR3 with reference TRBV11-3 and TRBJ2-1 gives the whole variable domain EAGVVQSPRYKIIEKKQPVAFWCNPISGHNTLYWYLQNLGQGPELLIRYENEEAVDDSQLPKDRFSAERLKGVDSTLKIQPAELGDSAVYLCASSPTDNEQFFGPGTRLTVL.

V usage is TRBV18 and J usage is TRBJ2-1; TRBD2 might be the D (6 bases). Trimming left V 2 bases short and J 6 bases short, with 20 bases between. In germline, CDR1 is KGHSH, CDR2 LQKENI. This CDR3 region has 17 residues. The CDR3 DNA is TGTGCCAGCTCACCATGGTCCCCGGGAGATGGTGGCAATGAGCAGTTCTTC. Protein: CASSPWSPGDGGNEQFF.

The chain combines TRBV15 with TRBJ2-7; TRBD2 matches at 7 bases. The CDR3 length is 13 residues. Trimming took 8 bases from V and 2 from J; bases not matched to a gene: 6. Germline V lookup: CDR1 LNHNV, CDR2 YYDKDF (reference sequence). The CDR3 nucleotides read TGTGCCACCGGGCGGGAGCGGACCTACGAGCAGTACTTC. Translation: CATGRERTYEQYF.

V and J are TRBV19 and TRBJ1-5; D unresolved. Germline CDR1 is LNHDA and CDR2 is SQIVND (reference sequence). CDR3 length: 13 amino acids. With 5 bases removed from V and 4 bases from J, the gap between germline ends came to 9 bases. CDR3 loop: CASSPGINQPQHF. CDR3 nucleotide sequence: TGTGCCAGTAGTCCAGGAATTAATCAGCCCCAGCATTTT.

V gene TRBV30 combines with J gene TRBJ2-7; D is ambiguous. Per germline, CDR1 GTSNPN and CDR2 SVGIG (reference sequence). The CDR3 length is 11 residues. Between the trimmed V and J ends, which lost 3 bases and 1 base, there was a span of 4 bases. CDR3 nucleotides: TGTGCCTGGAGAGATTCCTACGAGCAGTACTTC. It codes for CAWRDSYEQYF.

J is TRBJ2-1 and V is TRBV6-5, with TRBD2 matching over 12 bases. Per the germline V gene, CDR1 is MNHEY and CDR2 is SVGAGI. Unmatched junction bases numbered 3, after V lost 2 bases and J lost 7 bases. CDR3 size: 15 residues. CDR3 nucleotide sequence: TGTGCCAGCAGTTACGCTAGCGGGAGGGGTAATGAGCAGTTCTTC. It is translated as CASSYASGRGNEQFF.

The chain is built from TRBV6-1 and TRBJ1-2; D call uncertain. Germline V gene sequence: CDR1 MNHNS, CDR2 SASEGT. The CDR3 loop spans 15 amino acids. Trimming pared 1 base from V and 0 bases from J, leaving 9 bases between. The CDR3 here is CASSEVGGANYGYTF. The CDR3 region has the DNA TGTGCCAGCAGTGAAGTGGGCGGTGCTAACTATGGCTACACCTTC.

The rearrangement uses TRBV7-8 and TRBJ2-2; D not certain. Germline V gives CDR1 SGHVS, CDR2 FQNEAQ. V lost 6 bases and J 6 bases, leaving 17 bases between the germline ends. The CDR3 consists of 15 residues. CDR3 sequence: CASRTDFPRAGELFF. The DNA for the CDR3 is TGTGCCAGCAGAACCGACTTTCCTAGAGCCGGGGAGCTGTTTTTT.

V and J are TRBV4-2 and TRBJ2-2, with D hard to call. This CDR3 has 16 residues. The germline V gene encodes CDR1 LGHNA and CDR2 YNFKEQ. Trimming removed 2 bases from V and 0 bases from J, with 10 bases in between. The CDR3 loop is CASSQRRSANTGELFF. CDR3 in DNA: TGTGCCAGCAGCCAACGTCGGAGCGCGAACACCGGGGAGCTGTTTTTT.

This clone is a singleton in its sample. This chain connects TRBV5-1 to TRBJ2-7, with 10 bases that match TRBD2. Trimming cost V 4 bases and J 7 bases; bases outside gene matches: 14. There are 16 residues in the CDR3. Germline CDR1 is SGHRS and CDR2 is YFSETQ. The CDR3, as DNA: TGCGCCAGCAGCCCAAGAACTAGCGGGACATCGTTGGAGCAGTACTTC. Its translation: CASSPRTSGTSLEQYF.

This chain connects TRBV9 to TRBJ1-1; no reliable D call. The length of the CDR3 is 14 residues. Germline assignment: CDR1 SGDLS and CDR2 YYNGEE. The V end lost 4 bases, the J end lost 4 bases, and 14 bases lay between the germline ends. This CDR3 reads CASSPVQAGTEAFF. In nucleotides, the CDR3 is TGTGCCAGCAGCCCCGTGCAGGCCGGCACTGAAGCTTTCTTT.

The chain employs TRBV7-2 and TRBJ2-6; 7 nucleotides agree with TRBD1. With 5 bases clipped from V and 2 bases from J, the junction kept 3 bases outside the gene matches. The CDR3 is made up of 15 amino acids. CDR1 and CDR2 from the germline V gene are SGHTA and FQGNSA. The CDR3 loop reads CASSTTGAGANVLTF. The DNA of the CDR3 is TGTGCCAGCAGCACAACAGGGGCTGGGGCCAACGTCCTGACTTTC.

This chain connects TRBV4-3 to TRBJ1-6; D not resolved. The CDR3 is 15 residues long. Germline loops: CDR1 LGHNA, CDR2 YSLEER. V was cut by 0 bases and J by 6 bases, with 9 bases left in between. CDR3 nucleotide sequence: TGCGCCAGCAGCCAAGATCCGGGAAGTAATTCACCCCTCCACTTT. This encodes CASSQDPGSNSPLHF.

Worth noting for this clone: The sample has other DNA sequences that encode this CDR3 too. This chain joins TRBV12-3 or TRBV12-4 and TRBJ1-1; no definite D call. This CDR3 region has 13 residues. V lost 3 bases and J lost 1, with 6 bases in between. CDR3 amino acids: CASSLMENTEAFF. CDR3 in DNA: TGTGCCAGCAGTTTGATGGAGAACACTGAAGCTTTCTTT.